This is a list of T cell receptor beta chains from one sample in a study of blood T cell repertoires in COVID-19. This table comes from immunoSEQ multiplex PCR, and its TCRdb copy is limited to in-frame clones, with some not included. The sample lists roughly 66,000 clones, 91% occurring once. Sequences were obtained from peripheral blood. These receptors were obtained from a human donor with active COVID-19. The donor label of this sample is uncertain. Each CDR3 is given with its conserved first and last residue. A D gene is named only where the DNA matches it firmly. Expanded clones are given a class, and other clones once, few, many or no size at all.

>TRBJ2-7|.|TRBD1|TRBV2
CASRTDRGTPYEQYF
TGTGCCAGCAGAACGGACAGGGGGACGCCCTACGAGCAGTACTTC
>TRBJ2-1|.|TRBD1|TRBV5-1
CASSLFGQGPLNEQFF
TGCGCCAGCAGCTTATTTGGACAGGGACCCCTCAATGAGCAGTTCTTC
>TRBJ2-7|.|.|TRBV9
CASSVGEQGSYEQYF
TGTGCCAGCAGCGTAGGGGAGCAAGGCTCCTACGAGCAGTACTTC
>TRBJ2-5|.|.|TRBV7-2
CASSRERQETQYF
TGTGCCAGCAGCAGGGAGCGGCAAGAGACCCAGTACTTC
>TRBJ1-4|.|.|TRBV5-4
CASSFVGEKLFF
TGTGCCAGCAGCTTCGTCGGGGAAAAACTGTTTTTT
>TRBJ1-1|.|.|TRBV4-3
CASSQDQIGTEAFF
TGCGCCAGCAGCCAAGATCAGATTGGTACTGAAGCTTTCTTT
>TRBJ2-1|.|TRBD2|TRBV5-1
CASSSGGLAANEQFF
TGCGCCAGCAGCTCGGGAGGACTAGCGGCCAATGAGCAGTTCTTC
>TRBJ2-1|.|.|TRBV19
CASTPDTYNEQFF
TGTGCCAGTACCCCGGACACTTACAATGAGCAGTTCTTC
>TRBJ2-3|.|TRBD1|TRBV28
CASSTGQGYTDTQYF
TGTGCCAGCAGTACGGGACAGGGGTACACAGATACGCAGTATTTT
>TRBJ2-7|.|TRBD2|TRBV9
CASSPGEAGVFWEQYF
TGTGCCAGCAGCCCCGGGGAAGCGGGAGTCTTTTGGGAGCAGTACTTC
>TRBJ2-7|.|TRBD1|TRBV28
CASASTGAREQYF
TGTGCCAGCGCCTCAACAGGGGCTCGCGAGCAGTACTTC
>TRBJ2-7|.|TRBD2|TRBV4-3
CASSQDPPAGGPTYEQYF
TGCGCCAGCAGCCAAGATCCCCCGGCGGGAGGACCTACCTACGAGCAGTACTTC
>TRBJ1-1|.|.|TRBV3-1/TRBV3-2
CASSQEPRQAPNTEAFF
TGTGCCAGCAGCCAGGAGCCCCGACAGGCCCCGAACACTGAAGCTTTCTTT
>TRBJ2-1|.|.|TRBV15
CATSRTRGSSYNEQFF
TGTGCCACCAGCAGGACCCGGGGGAGCTCCTACAATGAGCAGTTCTTC
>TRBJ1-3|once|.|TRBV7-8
CASSLFGVPLDSGNTIYF
TGTGCCAGCAGCTTGTTTGGAGTTCCGCTGGACTCTGGAAACACCATATATTTT
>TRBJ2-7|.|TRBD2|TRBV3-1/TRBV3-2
CASSSPTSGPTDEQYF
TGTGCCAGCAGCTCCCCGACTAGCGGGCCAACGGACGAGCAGTACTTC
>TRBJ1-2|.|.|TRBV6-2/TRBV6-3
CASSPYDWNYGYTF
TGTGCCAGCAGTCCCTACGATTGGAACTATGGCTACACCTTC
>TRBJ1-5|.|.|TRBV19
CASIPGRGQPQHF
TGTGCCAGTATCCCTGGGAGGGGTCAGCCCCAGCATTTT
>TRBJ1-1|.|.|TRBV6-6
CASSRLGGKDTEAFF
TGTGCCAGCAGTCGACTGGGGGGGAAGGACACTGAAGCTTTCTTT
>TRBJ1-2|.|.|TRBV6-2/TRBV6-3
CASRPSGGNYGYTF
TGTGCCAGCAGACCTTCCGGGGGGAACTATGGCTACACCTTC
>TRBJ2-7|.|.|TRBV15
CATSRSRSYEQYF
TGTGCCACCAGCAGGTCTCGTTCCTACGAGCAGTACTTC
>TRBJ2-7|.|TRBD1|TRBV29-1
CSVKGTGPYEQYF
TGCAGCGTTAAGGGGACAGGGCCCTACGAGCAGTACTTC
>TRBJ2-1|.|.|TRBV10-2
CASRGVGGLVNEQFF
TGCGCCAGCAGGGGTGTTGGGGGCTTGGTCAATGAGCAGTTCTTC
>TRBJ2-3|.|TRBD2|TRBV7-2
CASSIGGGTDTQYF
TGTGCCAGCAGCATCGGGGGGGGCACAGATACGCAGTATTTT
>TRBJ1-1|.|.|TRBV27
CASSWSRGAEAFF
TGTGCCAGCAGCTGGAGCAGGGGCGCCGAAGCTTTCTTT
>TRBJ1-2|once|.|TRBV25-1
CASSAQGYGYTF
TGTGCCAGCAGTGCACAGGGTTATGGCTACACCTTC
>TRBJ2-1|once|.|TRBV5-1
CASSLSGTVDNEQFF
TGCGCCAGCAGCTTGAGTGGGACTGTAGACAATGAGCAGTTCTTC
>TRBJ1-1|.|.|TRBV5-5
CASSLTDFTEAFF
TGTGCCAGCAGCTTGACAGATTTCACTGAAGCTTTCTTT
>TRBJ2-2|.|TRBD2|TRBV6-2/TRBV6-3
CASSSTSAGELFF
TGTGCCAGCAGTTCAACTAGCGCCGGGGAGCTGTTTTTT
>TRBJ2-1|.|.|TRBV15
CATSRDQAGEQFF
TGTGCCACCAGCAGAGATCAAGCGGGTGAGCAGTTCTTC
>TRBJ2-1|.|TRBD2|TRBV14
CASSQGQGMGLAGPEQFF
TGTGCCAGCAGCCAAGGACAGGGGATGGGACTAGCGGGGCCAGAGCAGTTCTTC
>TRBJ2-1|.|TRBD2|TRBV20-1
CSASILAGGYNEQFF
TGCAGTGCTAGTATCCTAGCGGGAGGGTACAATGAGCAGTTCTTC
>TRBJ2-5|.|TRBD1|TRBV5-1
CASSPGQTQETQYF
TGCGCCAGCAGCCCGGGACAGACACAAGAGACCCAGTACTTC
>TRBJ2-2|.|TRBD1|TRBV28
CASTFLLTGANTGELFF
TGTGCCAGCACCTTTCTCTTGACAGGGGCGAACACCGGGGAGCTGTTTTTT
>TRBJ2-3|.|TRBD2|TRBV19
CASSTPGSGISTDTQYF
TGTGCCAGTAGTACCCCAGGGAGCGGGATTAGCACAGATACGCAGTATTTT
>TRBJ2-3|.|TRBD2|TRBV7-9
CASSVGTSGADTQYF
TGTGCCAGCAGCGTAGGTACTAGCGGAGCCGATACGCAGTATTTT
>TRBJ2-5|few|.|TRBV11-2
CASSLEAAKQETQYF
TGTGCCAGCAGCTTAGAAGCGGCGAAACAAGAGACCCAGTACTTC
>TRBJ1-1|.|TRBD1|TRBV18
CASSGQGWTEAFF
TGTGCCAGCTCCGGACAGGGTTGGACTGAAGCTTTCTTT
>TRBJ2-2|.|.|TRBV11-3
CASSLSGELFF
TGTGCCAGCAGCCTCTCCGGGGAGCTGTTTTTT
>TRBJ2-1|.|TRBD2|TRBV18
CASSRASGDNEQFF
TGTGCCAGCTCTCGGGCTAGCGGGGACAATGAGCAGTTCTTC
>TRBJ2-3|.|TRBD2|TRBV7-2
CASSSLAGGTDTQYF
TGTGCCAGCAGCAGTCTAGCGGGAGGAACAGATACGCAGTATTTT
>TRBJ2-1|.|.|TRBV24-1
CATSVGSEQFF
TGTGCCACCAGTGTTGGGAGTGAGCAGTTCTTC
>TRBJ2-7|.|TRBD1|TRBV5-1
CASSLRGDRGSYEQYF
TGCGCCAGCAGCTTGCGGGGGGACAGGGGCTCCTACGAGCAGTACTTC
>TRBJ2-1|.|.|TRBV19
CASSIVSGPAEQFF
TGTGCCAGTAGTATAGTTAGCGGTCCGGCGGAGCAGTTCTTC
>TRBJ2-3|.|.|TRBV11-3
CASSLGSGLWVDTQYF
TGTGCCAGCAGCTTAGGATCAGGGTTGTGGGTCGATACGCAGTATTTT
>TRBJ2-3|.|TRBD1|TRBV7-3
CASSPQKAGGDTQYF
TGTGCCAGCAGCCCCCAAAAGGCAGGGGGAGATACGCAGTATTTT
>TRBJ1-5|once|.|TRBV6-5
CASSPTHSPYQPQHF
TGTGCCAGCAGTCCTACCCATTCCCCCTATCAGCCCCAGCATTTT
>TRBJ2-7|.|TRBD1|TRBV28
CASSSPGQGPYEQYF
TGTGCCAGCAGTTCCCCGGGACAGGGTCCCTACGAGCAGTACTTC
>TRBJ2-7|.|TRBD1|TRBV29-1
CSVEPGQERYEQYF
TGCAGCGTGGAACCGGGACAGGAGAGGTACGAGCAGTACTTC
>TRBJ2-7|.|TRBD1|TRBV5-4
CASSLAGTGVWNEQYF
TGTGCCAGCAGCTTGGCCGGGACAGGAGTTTGGAACGAGCAGTACTTC
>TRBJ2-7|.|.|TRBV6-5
CASGSHSGTYEQYF
TGTGCCAGCGGGTCCCATAGCGGAACCTACGAGCAGTACTTC
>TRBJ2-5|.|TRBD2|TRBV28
CASNAPGLAEETQYF
TGTGCCAGCAACGCCCCGGGACTAGCGGAAGAGACCCAGTACTTC
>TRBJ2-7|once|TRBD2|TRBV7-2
CASSLSASGSYEQYF
TGTGCCAGCAGCTTAAGCGCTAGCGGGAGTTACGAGCAGTACTTC
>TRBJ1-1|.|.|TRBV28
CATVVREPNAEAFF
TGTGCCACCGTAGTCCGGGAACCCAACGCTGAAGCTTTCTTT
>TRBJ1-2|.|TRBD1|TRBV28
CASSLGRGWYGYTF
TGTGCCAGCAGTTTGGGCAGGGGGTGGTATGGCTACACCTTC
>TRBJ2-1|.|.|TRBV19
CASSPGTPRATEQFF
TGTGCCAGTAGCCCCGGGACACCGAGAGCCACTGAGCAGTTCTTC
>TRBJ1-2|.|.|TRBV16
CASSQSTGNYGYTF
TGTGCCAGCAGCCAATCAACAGGGAACTATGGCTACACCTTC
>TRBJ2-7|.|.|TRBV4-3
CASSQLSLGGEQYF
TGCGCCAGCAGCCAACTTAGCCTCGGGGGCGAGCAGTACTTC
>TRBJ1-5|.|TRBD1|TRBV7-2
CASSLDRGNQPQHF
TGTGCCAGCAGCTTGGACAGGGGCAATCAGCCCCAGCATTTT